The entry below describes one T cell receptor (beta chain). Its antigen is unidentified. This sample stems from a study of cytomegalovirus exposure and HLA in healthy donors. Study-level findings and limits: Common viral pathogens seemed, in a later analysis, to connect with several of the most significant clusters. In a later analysis, at a false discovery rate of 0.05, 17,000 or so TCR beta sequences were associated with HLA alleles.

60 Vbeta and 13 Jbeta primers were used in PCR. TCRdb keeps only in-frame clones here, not all; method: immunoSEQ multiplex PCR. The sample spans tens of thousands of clones; the ten largest clones claim roughly 4%. The V segment lost 1 base and the J segment 8 bases; nucleotides outside the gene matches: 3. CDR3 length: 14 amino acids. From germline, CDR1 is SQVTM and CDR2 ANQGSEA. The chain couples TRBV29-1 to TRBJ2-1, with 12 bases fitting TRBD1. The source material was PBMCs. This receptor was identified in a male donor in good health and CMV-seronegative. CDR3 sequence (DNA): TGCAGCGTTGAAGGGGACAGGGGGCGAGATGAGCAGTTCTTC. Its protein product is CSVEGDRGRDEQFF.